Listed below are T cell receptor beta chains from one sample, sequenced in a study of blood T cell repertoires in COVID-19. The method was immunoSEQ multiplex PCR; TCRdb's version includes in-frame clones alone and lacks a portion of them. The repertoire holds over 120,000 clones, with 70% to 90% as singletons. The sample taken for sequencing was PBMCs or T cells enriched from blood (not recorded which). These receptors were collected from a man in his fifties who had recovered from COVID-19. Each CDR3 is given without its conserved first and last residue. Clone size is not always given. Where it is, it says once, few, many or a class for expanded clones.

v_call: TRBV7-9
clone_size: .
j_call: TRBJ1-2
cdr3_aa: ASSPADRVYGYT

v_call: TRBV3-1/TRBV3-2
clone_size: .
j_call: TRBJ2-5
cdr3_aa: ASSPLGLAGGIGTQY

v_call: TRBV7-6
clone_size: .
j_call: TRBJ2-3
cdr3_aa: ASSPSGSVGDTQY

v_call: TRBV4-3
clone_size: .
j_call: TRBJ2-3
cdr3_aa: ASSRQTGGPDTQY

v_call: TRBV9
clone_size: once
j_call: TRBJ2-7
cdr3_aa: ASSPAGTSREQY

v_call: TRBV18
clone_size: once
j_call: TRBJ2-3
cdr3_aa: ASSLEAGGPSDTQY

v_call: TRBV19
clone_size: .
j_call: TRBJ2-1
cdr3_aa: ASAGTGGYNEQF

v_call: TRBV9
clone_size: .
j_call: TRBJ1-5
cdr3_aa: ASSPGGEAQPQH

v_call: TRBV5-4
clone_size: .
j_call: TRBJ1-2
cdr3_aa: ASSLTSSNYGYT

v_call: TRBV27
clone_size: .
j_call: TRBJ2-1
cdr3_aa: ASYGLAGRNEQF

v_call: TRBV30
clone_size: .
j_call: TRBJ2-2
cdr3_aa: AWGRDTSNTGELF

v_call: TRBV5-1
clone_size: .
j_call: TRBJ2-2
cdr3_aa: ASSPGDTGNTGELF

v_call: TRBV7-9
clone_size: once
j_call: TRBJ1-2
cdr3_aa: ASSFLGSPESFYGYT

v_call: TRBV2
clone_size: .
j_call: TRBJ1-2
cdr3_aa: ASNSRPTGAVYGYT

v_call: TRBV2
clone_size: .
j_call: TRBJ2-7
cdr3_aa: ASSLRRDRYYEQY

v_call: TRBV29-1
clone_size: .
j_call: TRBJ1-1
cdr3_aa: SVGWTGGATEAF

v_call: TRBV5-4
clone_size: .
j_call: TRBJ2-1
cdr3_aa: ASSGGGLADSYNEQF

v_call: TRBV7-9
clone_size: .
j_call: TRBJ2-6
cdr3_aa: ASSLRGTGANVLT

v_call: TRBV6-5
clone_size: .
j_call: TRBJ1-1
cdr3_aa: ASIRQLPTEAF

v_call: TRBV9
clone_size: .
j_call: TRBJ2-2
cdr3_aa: ASSVTGSPSYTGELF

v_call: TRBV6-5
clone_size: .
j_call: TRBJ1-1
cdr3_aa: ASVGGLNTEAF

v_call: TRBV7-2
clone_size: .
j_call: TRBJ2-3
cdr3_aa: ASSPSGSGDTQY

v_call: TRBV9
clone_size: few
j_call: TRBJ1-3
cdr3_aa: ASSSRQARSGNTIY